Given below is one TCR beta chain in context. Per germline, CDR1 MNHNS and CDR2 SASEGT. Trimming removed 1 base from V and 8 bases from J, with 12 bases in between. There are 15 residues in the CDR3. Produced via immunoSEQ multiplex PCR; TCRdb's table is partial and in-frame only. Among tens of thousands of clones listed, roughly 92% were seen once. This sample was included in a study of control samples from healthy donors and cancer patients. The sequence was obtained from a young man with colorectal cancer. The sequenced material came from PBMCs. The chain employs TRBV6-1 and TRBJ1-6, with D hard to call. The CDR3 sequence is CASSEGPVPDSPLHF. The CDR3 DNA sequence: TGTGCCAGCAGTGAAGGGCCAGTACCAGATTCACCCCTCCACTTT.